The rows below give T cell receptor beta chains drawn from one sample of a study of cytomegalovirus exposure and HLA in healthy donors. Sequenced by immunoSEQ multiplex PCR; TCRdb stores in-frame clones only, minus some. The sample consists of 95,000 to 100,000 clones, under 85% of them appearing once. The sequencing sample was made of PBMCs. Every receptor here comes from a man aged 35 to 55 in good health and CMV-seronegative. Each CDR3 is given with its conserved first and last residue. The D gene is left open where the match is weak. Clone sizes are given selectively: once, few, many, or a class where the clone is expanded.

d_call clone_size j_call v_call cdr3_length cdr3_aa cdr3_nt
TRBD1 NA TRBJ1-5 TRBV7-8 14 CASSPRTGGQPQHF TGTGCCAGCAGCCCGAGGACAGGGGGACAGCCCCAGCATTTT
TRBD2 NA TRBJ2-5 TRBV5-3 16 CARSPGLAGGLETQYF TGTGCCAGAAGCCCGGGACTAGCGGGAGGACTGGAGACCCAGTACTTC
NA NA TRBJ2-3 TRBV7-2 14 CASSSGLSTDTQYF TGTGCCAGCAGCTCGGGACTTAGCACAGATACGCAGTATTTT
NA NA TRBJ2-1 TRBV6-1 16 CASSETGRGLYNEQFF TGTGCCAGCAGTGAAACCGGGAGAGGCCTCTACAATGAGCAGTTCTTC
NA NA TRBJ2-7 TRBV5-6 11 CASSSYYEQYF TGTGCCAGCAGCTCTTATTACGAGCAGTACTTC
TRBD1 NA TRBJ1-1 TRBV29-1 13 CSVTRTGATEAFF TGCAGCGTTACCAGGACAGGGGCCACTGAAGCTTTCTTT
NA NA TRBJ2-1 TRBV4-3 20 CASSPSQRFPRLSSYNEQFF TGCGCCAGCAGCCCGAGCCAGCGGTTCCCCAGACTTAGCTCCTACAATGAGCAGTTCTTC
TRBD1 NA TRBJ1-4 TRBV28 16 CASSFVPGQGGEKLFF TGTGCCAGCAGTTTCGTACCGGGACAGGGAGGTGAAAAACTGTTTTTT
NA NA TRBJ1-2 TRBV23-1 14 CASSSRRRPYGYTF TGCGCCAGCAGCTCAAGACGGAGACCCTATGGCTACACCTTC
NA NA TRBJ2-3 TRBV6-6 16 CASREGGSQRTDTQYF TGTGCCAGCAGAGAGGGAGGCTCCCAACGCACAGATACGCAGTATTTT
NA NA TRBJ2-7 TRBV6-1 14 CASSESWRDYEQYF TGTGCCAGCAGTGAAAGTTGGAGAGACTACGAGCAGTACTTC
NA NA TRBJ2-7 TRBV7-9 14 CASSSGLKDYEQYF TGTGCCAGCAGCTCGGGACTTAAAGACTACGAGCAGTACTTC
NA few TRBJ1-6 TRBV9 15 CASSAEGALDSPLHF TGTGCCAGCAGCGCCGAGGGAGCCTTGGACTCACCCCTCCACTTT
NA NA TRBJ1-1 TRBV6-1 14 CASSFPQGYTEAFF TGTGCCAGCAGTTTCCCCCAGGGCTACACTGAAGCTTTCTTT
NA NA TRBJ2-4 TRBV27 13 CASSFGQTNIQYF TGTGCCAGCAGTTTTGGGCAGACGAACATTCAGTACTTC
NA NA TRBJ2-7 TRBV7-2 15 CASSLIGTGEYEQYF TGTGCCAGCAGCTTAATTGGCACCGGGGAGTACGAGCAGTACTTC